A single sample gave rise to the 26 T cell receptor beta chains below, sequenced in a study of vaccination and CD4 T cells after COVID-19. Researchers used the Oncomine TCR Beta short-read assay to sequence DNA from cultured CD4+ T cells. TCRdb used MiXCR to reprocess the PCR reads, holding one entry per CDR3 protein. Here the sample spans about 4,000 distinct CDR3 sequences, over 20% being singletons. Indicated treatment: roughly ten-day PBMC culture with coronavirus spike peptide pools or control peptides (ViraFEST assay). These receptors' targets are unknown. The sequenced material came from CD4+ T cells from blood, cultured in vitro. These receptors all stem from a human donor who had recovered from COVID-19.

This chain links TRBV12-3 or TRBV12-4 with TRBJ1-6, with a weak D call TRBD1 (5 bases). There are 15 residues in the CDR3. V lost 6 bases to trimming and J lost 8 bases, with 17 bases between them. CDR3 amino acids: CASSPGAGVDSPLHF. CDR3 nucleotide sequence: TGTGCCAGCAGCCCTGGGGCGGGGGTGGATTCACCCCTCCACTTT.

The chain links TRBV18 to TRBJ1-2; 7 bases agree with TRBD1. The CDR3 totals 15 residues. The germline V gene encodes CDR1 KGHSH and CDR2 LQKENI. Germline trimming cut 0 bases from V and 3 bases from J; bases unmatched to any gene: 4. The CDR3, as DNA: TGTGCCAGCTCACCACCGACAGGGTGGGACTATGGCTACACCTTC. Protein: CASSPPTGWDYGYTF.

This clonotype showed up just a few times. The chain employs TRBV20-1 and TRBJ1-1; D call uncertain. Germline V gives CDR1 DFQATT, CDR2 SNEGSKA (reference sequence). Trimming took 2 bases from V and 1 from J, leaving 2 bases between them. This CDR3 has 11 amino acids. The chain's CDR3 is CSARQNTEAFF. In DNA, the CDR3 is TGCAGTGCTAGACAGAACACTGAAGCTTTCTTT.

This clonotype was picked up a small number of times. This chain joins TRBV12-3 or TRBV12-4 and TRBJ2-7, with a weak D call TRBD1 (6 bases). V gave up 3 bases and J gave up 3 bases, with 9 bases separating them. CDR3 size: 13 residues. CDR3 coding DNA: TGTGCCAGCAGTTTTGGGACAAGCTACGAGCAGTACTTC. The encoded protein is CASSFGTSYEQYF.

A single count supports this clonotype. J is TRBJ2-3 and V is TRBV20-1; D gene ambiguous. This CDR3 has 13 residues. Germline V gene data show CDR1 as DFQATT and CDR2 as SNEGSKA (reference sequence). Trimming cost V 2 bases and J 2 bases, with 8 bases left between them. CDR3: CSARRQDTDTQYF. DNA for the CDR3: TGCAGTGCTAGAAGGCAGGACACAGATACGCAGTATTTT.

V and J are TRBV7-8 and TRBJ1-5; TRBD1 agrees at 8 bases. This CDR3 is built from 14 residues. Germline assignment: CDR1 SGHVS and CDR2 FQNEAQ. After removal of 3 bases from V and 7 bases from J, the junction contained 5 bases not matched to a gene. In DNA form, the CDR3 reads TGTGCCAGCAGCTTTGGACAGGGTAGGCAGCCCCAGCATTTT. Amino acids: CASSFGQGRQPQHF.

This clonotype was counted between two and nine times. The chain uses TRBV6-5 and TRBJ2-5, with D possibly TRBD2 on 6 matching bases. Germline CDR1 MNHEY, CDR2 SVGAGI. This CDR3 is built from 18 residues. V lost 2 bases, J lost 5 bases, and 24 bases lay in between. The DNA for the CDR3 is TGTGCCAGCAGTTACCAGAGCCCTACCGGGAGAGGTGGGGAGACCCAGTACTTC. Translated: CASSYQSPTGRGGETQYF.

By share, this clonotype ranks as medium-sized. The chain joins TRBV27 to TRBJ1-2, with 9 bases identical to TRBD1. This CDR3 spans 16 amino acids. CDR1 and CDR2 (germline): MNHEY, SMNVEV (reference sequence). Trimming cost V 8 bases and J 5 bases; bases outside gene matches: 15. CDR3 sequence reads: CASRSLGTGLGYGYTF. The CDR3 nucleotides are TGTGCCAGCCGAAGTTTAGGGACAGGGCTAGGGTATGGCTACACCTTC.

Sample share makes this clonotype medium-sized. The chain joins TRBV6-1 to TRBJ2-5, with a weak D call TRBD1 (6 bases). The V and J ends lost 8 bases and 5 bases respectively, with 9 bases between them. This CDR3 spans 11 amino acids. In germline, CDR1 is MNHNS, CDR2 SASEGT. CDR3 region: CASGQSETQYF. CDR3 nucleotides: TGTGCCAGCGGACAGTCTGAGACCCAGTACTTC.

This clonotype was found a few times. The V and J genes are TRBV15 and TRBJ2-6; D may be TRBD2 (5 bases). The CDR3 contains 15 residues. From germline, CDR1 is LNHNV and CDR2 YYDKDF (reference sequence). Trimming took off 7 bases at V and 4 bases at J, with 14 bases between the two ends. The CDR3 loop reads CATTPGVGGANVLTF. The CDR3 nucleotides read TGTGCCACCACTCCCGGGGTGGGAGGGGCCAACGTCCTGACTTTC. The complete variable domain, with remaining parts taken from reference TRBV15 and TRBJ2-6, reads DAMVIQNPRYQVTQFGKPVTLSCSQTLNHNVMYWYQQKSSQAPKLLFHYYDKDFNNEADTPDNFQSRRPNTSFCFLDIRSPGLGDTAMYLCATTPGVGGANVLTFGAGSRLTVL.

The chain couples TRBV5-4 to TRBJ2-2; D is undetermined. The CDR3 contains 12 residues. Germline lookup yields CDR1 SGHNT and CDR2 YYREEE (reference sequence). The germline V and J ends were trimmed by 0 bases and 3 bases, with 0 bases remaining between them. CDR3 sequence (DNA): TGTGCCAGCAGCTTGGACACCGGGGAGCTGTTTTTT. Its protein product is CASSLDTGELFF.

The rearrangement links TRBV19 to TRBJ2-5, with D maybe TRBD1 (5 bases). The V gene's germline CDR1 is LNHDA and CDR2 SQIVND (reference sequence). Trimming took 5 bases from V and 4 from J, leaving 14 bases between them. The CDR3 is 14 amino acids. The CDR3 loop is CASSERQGSETQYF. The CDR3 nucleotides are TGTGCCAGTAGTGAGAGGCAGGGTTCAGAGACCCAGTACTTC. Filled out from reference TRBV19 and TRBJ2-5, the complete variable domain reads DGGITQSPKYLFRKEGQNVTLSCEQNLNHDAMYWYRQDPGQGLRLIYYSQIVNDFQKGDIAEGYSVSREKKESFPLTVTSAQKNPTAFYLCASSERQGSETQYFGPGTRLLVL.

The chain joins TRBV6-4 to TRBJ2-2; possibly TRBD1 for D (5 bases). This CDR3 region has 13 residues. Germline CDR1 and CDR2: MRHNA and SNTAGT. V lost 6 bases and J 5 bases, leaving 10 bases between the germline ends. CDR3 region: CASRPDSTGELFF. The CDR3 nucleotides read TGTGCCAGCAGACCCGACAGTACCGGGGAGCTGTTTTTT.

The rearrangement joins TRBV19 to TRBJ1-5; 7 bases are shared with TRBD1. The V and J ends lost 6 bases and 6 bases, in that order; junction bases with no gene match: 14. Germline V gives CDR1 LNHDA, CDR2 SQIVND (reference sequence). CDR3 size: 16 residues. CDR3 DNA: TGTGCCAGTAGGCCTAGACAGGGAGAAGGTCGTCAGCCCCAGCATTTT. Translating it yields CASRPRQGEGRQPQHF.

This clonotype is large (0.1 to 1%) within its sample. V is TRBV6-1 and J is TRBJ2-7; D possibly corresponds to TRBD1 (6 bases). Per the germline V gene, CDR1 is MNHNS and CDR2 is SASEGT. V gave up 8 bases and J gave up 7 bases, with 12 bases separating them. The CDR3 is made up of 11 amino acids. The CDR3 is CASSDSREQYF. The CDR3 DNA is TGTGCCAGCTCGGACAGTCGGGAGCAGTACTTC.

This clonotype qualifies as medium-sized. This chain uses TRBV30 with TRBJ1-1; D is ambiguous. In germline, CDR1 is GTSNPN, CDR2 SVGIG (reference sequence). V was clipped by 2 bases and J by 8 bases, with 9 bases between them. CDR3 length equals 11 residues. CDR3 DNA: TGTGCCTGGAGTCAACAGAGCGAAGCTTTCTTT. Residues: CAWSQQSEAFF.

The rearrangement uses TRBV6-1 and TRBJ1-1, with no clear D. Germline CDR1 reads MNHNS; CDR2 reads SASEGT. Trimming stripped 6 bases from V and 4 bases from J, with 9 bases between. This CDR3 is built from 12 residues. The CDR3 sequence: CASRVSVTEAFF. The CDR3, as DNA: TGTGCCAGCAGGGTTTCGGTCACTGAAGCTTTCTTT.

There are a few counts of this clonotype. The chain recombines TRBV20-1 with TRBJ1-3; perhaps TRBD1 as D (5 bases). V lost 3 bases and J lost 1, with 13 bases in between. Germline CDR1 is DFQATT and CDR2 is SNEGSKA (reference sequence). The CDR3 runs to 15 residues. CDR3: CSASFRAGSGNTIYF. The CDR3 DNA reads TGCAGTGCTAGTTTTAGGGCAGGGTCTGGAAACACCATATATTTT.

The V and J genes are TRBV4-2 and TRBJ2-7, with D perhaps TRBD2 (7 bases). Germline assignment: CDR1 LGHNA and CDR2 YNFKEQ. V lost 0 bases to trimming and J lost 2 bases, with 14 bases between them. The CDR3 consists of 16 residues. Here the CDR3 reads CASSQDWRGGAYEQYF. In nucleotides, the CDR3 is TGTGCCAGCAGCCAAGATTGGCGCGGGGGCGCCTACGAGCAGTACTTC.

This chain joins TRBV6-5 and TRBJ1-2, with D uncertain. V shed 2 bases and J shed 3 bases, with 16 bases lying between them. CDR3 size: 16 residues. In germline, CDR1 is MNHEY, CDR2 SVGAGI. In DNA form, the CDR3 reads TGTGCCAGCAGTTACCCCCTACCGGGAGCGGACTATGGCTACACCTTC. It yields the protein CASSYPLPGADYGYTF.

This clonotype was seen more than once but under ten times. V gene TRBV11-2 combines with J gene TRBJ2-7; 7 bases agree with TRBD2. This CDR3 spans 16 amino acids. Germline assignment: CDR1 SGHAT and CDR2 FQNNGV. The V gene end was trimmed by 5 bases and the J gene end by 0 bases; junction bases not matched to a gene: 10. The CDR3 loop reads CASSVSGTTSSYEQYF. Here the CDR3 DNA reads TGTGCCAGCAGCGTCTCCGGGACTACCAGCTCCTACGAGCAGTACTTC.

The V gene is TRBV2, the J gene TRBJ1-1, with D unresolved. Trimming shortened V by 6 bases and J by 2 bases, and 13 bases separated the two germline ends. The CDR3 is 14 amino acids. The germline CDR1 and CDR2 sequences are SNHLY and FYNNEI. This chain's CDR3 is CASRFGGYNTEAFF. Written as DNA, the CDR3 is TGTGCCAGCAGGTTTGGAGGATATAACACTGAAGCTTTCTTT.

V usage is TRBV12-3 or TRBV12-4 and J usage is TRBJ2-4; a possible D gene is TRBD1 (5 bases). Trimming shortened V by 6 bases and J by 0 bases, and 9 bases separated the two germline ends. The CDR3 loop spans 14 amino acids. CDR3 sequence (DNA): TGTGCCAGCAGGCTAGGGGTAGCCAAAAACATTCAGTACTTC. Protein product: CASRLGVAKNIQYF.

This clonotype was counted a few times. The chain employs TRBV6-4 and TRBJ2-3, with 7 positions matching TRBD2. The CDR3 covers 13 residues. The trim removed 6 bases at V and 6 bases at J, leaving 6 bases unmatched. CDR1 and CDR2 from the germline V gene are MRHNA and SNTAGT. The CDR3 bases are TGTGCCAGCAGCGACGGACTAGGGGATACGCAGTATTTT. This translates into CASSDGLGDTQYF.

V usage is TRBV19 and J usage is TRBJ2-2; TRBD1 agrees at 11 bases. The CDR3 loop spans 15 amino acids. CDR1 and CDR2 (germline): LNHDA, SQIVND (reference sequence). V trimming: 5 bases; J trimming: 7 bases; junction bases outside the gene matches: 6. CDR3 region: CASSPRDRGIGELFF. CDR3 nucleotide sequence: TGTGCCAGTAGTCCCCGGGACAGGGGGATCGGGGAGCTGTTTTTT.

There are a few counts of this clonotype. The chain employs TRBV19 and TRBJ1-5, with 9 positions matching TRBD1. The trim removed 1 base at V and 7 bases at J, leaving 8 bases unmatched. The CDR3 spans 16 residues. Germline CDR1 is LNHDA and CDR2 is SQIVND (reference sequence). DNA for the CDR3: TGTGCCAGTAGTATAGTAACAGGGGGCGGTGGACAGCCCCAGCATTTT. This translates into CASSIVTGGGGQPQHF.